Shown below are 2 T cell receptor beta chains from a single sample sequenced in a study of T cell repertoires in cytomegalovirus infection. TCRdb itself ran the reads through MiXCR, one entry per CDR3 protein. This sample has some 100,000 distinct CDR3 sequences, with more than 20% found just once. Input material: CD8+ T cells from PBMCs. These receptors all come from a human donor in good health (CMV status not recorded). Some clones in this sample may be carry-over from other donors' samples.

The CDR3 spells CASSPRGTDTEAFF. The CDR3 coding sequence is TGTGCCAGCAGTCCCCGGGGGACAGACACTGAAGCTTTCTTT. The V gene is TRBV12-3 or TRBV12-4, the J gene TRBJ1-1; 7 nucleotides agree with TRBD1. The V gene end was trimmed by 5 bases and the J gene end by 3 bases; junction bases not matched to a gene: 6. This CDR3 has 14 amino acids.

This clonotype appeared many times. V and J are TRBV7-2 and TRBJ2-4; 7 positions agree with TRBD1. CDR1 is SGHTA, CDR2 FQGNSA, per germline. The CDR3 extends over 15 amino acids. V shed 4 bases, J shed 3 bases, and the junction held 6 bases outside the gene matches. The CDR3 loop reads CASSSGQQFKNIQYF. CDR3 DNA: TGTGCCAGCAGCTCGGGACAGCAATTCAAAAACATTCAGTACTTC.